The sequence of this T cell receptor beta chain was determined in a study of blood T cell repertoires in COVID-19. As for the study in general: T cells, B-cell-depleted T cells, or PBMCs supplied cDNA or gDNA.

Sequenced by immunoSEQ multiplex PCR; TCRdb stores in-frame clones only, minus some. The table includes about 330,000 clones, more than 85% detected once. Per the germline V gene, CDR1 is LNHDA and CDR2 is SQIVND (reference sequence). V was cut by 1 base and J by 4 bases, with 7 bases left in between. The CDR3 loop spans 13 amino acids. Living in 24 US areas, the participants were between roughly 18 and 90 years of age. Sequencing used PBMCs or T cells enriched from blood (not recorded which). This receptor was taken from a young woman who had recovered from COVID-19. The V and J genes are TRBV19 and TRBJ1-2; no clear D. The CDR3 loop is CASSIGLSYGYTF. The CDR3 region has the DNA TGTGCCAGTAGTATAGGACTCTCCTATGGCTACACCTTC.